One and the same sample provided the 27 T cell receptor beta chains below, sequenced in a study of blood T cell repertoires in COVID-19. Some clones are missing from TCRdb's copy, which holds only in-frame ones; the method was immunoSEQ multiplex PCR. In the table there are some 40,000 clones, 88% of which are singletons. The specimen was peripheral blood. The receptors come from a human donor in a cohort sampled during active COVID-19.

The chain joins TRBV18 to TRBJ1-1; tentatively, D is TRBD1 (5 bases). Looked up from germline, CDR1 is KGHSH and CDR2 is LQKENI. The V end was cut by 3 bases, the J end by 0 bases, with 20 bases between. This CDR3 has 18 residues. The CDR3, as DNA: TGTGCCAGCTCACCTTTACCCGCCACAGGAACGATGAACACTGAAGCTTTCTTT. It is translated as CASSPLPATGTMNTEAFF.

Written as DNA, the CDR3 is TGTGCCAGCAGTTTGTTGTCTGGGAGGGATAGCAATCAGCCCCAGCATTTT. It encodes CASSLLSGRDSNQPQHF. This chain joins TRBV28 and TRBJ1-5; D is unresolved. The CDR3 runs 17 residues. V gave up 3 bases and J gave up 0 bases, with 15 bases separating them. Germline values: CDR1 MDHEN, CDR2 SYDVKM.

The rearrangement links TRBV21-1 to TRBJ2-7; the table's D call, TRBD2, was not checked against the DNA. TRBV21-1 is given as a pseudogene. The CDR3 totals 18 residues. CDR3 in DNA: TGTGCCAGCAGCTCCGGGACTAGCGGGATTAAAAGAAACTACGAGCAGTACTTC. This sequence encodes CASSSGTSGIKRNYEQYF.

The chain is built from TRBV6-5 and TRBJ2-3; D is unresolved. Deletions cut 2 bases from V and 5 bases from J, with 11 bases between. This CDR3 is built from 14 residues. Germline-derived CDR1 and CDR2 are MNHEY and SVGAGI. The CDR3 DNA is TGTGCCAGCAGTTACAGAGTCGGTGGAGATACGCAGTATTTT. Translated: CASSYRVGGDTQYF.

The rearrangement joins TRBV27 to TRBJ1-2; possibly TRBD1 for D (5 bases). The ends were cut back, 7 bases at V and 8 bases at J, with 20 bases in the middle. The CDR3 extends over 14 amino acids. Germline loops: CDR1 MNHEY, CDR2 SMNVEV (reference sequence). The chain's CDR3 is CASILTVPSMGYTF. As DNA, the CDR3 is TGTGCCAGCATCCTGACAGTCCCTTCTATGGGCTACACCTTC.

V and J are TRBV5-6 and TRBJ1-4, with D unresolved. The germline gives CDR1 SGHDT, CDR2 YYEEEE. Trimming cost V 4 bases and J 5 bases, with 15 bases left between them. The CDR3 is made up of 15 amino acids. This CDR3 reads CASSSRVVGNEKLFF. Written as DNA, the CDR3 is TGTGCCAGCAGCAGTCGGGTGGTCGGGAATGAAAAACTGTTTTTT.

The V gene is TRBV4-1, the J gene TRBJ2-1, with TRBD1 matching 7 bases. Germline values: CDR1 MGHRA, CDR2 YSYEKL. Trimming at V came to 0 bases and at J to 5 bases, leaving 13 bases not matched to a gene. The CDR3 contains 18 residues. CDR3 sequence (DNA): TGCGCCAGCAGCCAAGACTCCCTCCCGGGACAGCGACACAATGAGCAGTTCTTC. This encodes CASSQDSLPGQRHNEQFF.

This clone was recorded a few times. The chain has TRBV28 and TRBJ2-1, with 9 positions matching TRBD2. V was clipped by 1 base and J by 3 bases; unmatched bases: 7. Per the germline V gene, CDR1 is MDHEN and CDR2 is SYDVKM. The CDR3 has 17 residues. The CDR3 nucleotides read TGTGCCAGCAGTTTATTTCGTCGACTAGCGGTCTACAATGAGCAGTTCTTC. Encoded protein: CASSLFRRLAVYNEQFF.

The V gene is TRBV18, the J gene TRBJ2-3; 8 nucleotides align to TRBD1. Germline CDR1 KGHSH, CDR2 LQKENI. Germline trimming cut 2 bases from V and 5 bases from J; bases unmatched to any gene: 3. The CDR3 is 14 amino acids. The CDR3 is CASSPAGGEDTQYF. Here the CDR3 DNA reads TGTGCCAGCTCACCAGCAGGGGGCGAAGATACGCAGTATTTT.

This clone showed up just once. The rearrangement joins TRBV4-2 to TRBJ2-7, with a tentative D call TRBD1 (5 bases). Trimming removed 4 bases at V and 3 bases at J, with 19 bases between. CDR3 length: 16 residues. Germline V gene lookup returns CDR1 LGHNA and CDR2 YNFKEQ. The CDR3 bases are TGTGCCAGCAGCCCAGTGATCACAGGTACTTTCTACGAGCAGTACTTC. It codes for CASSPVITGTFYEQYF.

The chain uses TRBV20-1 and TRBJ2-7, with unresolved D. This CDR3 spans 12 amino acids. Germline assignment: CDR1 DFQATT and CDR2 SNEGSKA (reference sequence). V gave up 3 bases and J gave up 1 base, with 7 bases separating them. The CDR3 nucleotides read TGCAGTGCTAGTGACGGGTCCTACGAGCAGTACTTC. Protein: CSASDGSYEQYF.

The V gene is TRBV15, the J gene TRBJ2-7; 9 bases map to TRBD1. With 0 bases clipped from V and 5 bases from J, the junction kept 8 bases outside the gene matches. The CDR3 totals 16 residues. Germline V gene data show CDR1 as LNHNV and CDR2 as YYDKDF (reference sequence). The CDR3 nucleotides are TGTGCCACCAGCAGAGATCGGGACAGGGCTCCCCACGAGCAGTACTTC. It yields the protein CATSRDRDRAPHEQYF.

The CDR3 region is CASSPRDTYGYTF. CDR3 nucleotides: TGTGCCAGCAGCCCCCGGGACACCTATGGCTACACCTTC. The genes are TRBV12-3 or TRBV12-4 and TRBJ1-2; D may be TRBD1 (6 bases). Trimming took off 6 bases at V and 4 bases at J, with 12 bases between the two ends. The CDR3 is 13 amino acids.

The chain uses TRBV5-1 and TRBJ2-6, with 8 bases matching TRBD1. V trimming: 5 bases; J trimming: 0 bases; junction bases outside the gene matches: 7. This CDR3 is 17 amino acids long. Germline V lookup: CDR1 SGHRS, CDR2 YFSETQ. The CDR3 nucleotides are TGCGCCAGCAGACCGACAGGGGTTGCCTCTGGGGCCAACGTCCTGACTTTC. It is translated as CASRPTGVASGANVLTF. Based on the CDR3 plus reference TRBV5-1 and TRBJ2-6, the full variable domain is KAGVTQTPRYLIKTRGQQVTLSCSPISGHRSVSWYQQTPGQGLQFLFEYFSETQRNKGNFPGRFSGRQFSNSRSEMNVSTLELGDSALYLCASRPTGVASGANVLTFGAGSRLTVL.

The chain combines TRBV2 with TRBJ1-6, with D hard to call. There are 15 residues in the CDR3. Germline CDR1 reads SNHLY; CDR2 reads FYNNEI. V was cut by 7 bases and J by 7 bases, with 17 bases left in between. Written as DNA, the CDR3 is TGTGCCAGCACTCTAAGGTCTACGGAGAATTCACCCCTCCACTTT. Amino acid sequence: CASTLRSTENSPLHF.

V gene TRBV5-1 combines with J gene TRBJ2-7; 9 bases line up with TRBD1. CDR3 size: 14 residues. Trimming took 5 bases from V and 2 from J; bases not matched to a gene: 5. Germline V gene data show CDR1 as SGHRS and CDR2 as YFSETQ. CDR3 nucleotide sequence: TGCGCCAGCAGAATCGGGACAGGGACCTACGAGCAGTACTTC. Protein sequence: CASRIGTGTYEQYF. The full variable domain, in which reference TRBV5-1 and TRBJ2-7 provide the parts outside the CDR3, is KAGVTQTPRYLIKTRGQQVTLSCSPISGHRSVSWYQQTPGQGLQFLFEYFSETQRNKGNFPGRFSGRQFSNSRSEMNVSTLELGDSALYLCASRIGTGTYEQYFGPGTRLTVT.

Only one count was recorded for this clone. The chain couples TRBV3-1 (or the pseudogene TRBV3-2) to TRBJ1-2; D might be TRBD1 (5 bases). Germline V gives CDR1 LGHDT, CDR2 YNNKEL (reference sequence). V shed 2 bases and J shed 8 bases, with 18 bases lying between them. This CDR3 spans 15 amino acids. CDR3 nucleotides: TGTGCCAGCAGCCAAATCGAAGGAAGGGGAGGCGGCTACACCTTC. Amino acids: CASSQIEGRGGGYTF.

This clone was counted a single time. This chain joins TRBV6-6 and TRBJ2-7, with D possibly being TRBD2 (6 bases). Germline V gives CDR1 MNHNY, CDR2 SVGAGI (reference sequence). The V end lost 3 bases, the J end lost 4 bases, and 13 bases lay between the germline ends. The CDR3 loop spans 14 amino acids. The CDR3 is CASSYLGGNYEQYF. The DNA for the CDR3 is TGTGCCAGCAGTTATTTGGGCGGGAATTACGAGCAGTACTTC.

This chain connects TRBV29-1 to TRBJ2-1, with 10 bases matching TRBD1. The CDR3 extends over 19 amino acids. V dropped 4 bases and J dropped 8; count of bases not matched to a gene: 23. Germline V gene data show CDR1 as SQVTM and CDR2 as ANQGSEA. CDR3 in amino acids: CSVVPRGGQGRTHGDEQFF. The CDR3 DNA reads as TGCAGCGTTGTCCCGAGGGGGGGACAGGGGCGGACCCACGGGGATGAGCAGTTCTTC.

This clone occurred once. The rearrangement joins TRBV11-2 to TRBJ1-6; weak D call: TRBD1 (6 bases). Per the germline V gene, CDR1 is SGHAT and CDR2 is FQNNGV. V lost 5 bases to trimming and J lost 7 bases, with 9 bases between them. The CDR3 consists of 13 residues. The CDR3, as DNA: TGTGCCAGCAGCGGACAGTTGAATTCACCCCTCCACTTT. Its protein product is CASSGQLNSPLHF.

V gene TRBV5-6 combines with J gene TRBJ2-5; 10 bases fit TRBD2. CDR3 length equals 15 residues. Trimming took 6 bases from V and 3 from J; bases not matched to a gene: 8. Germline V gene lookup returns CDR1 SGHDT and CDR2 YYEEEE. The CDR3 bases are TGTGCCAGCATTCTAAGCGGGGGGGCCGAAGAGACCCAGTACTTC. This gives the protein CASILSGGAEETQYF.

The chain is built from TRBV6-5 and TRBJ1-4; a possible D gene is TRBD1 (5 bases). CDR1 is MNHEY and CDR2 is SVGAGI in the germline V gene. The CDR3 runs to 12 residues. V gave up 8 bases and J gave up 4 bases, with 8 bases separating them. Here the CDR3 reads CASSRGNEKLFF. In nucleotides, the CDR3 is TGTGCCAGCTCAAGGGGTAATGAAAAACTGTTTTTT.

In this sample, this clone is medium-sized. This CDR3 reads CASSQTRGNSPLHF. In DNA, the CDR3 is TGCGCCAGCAGCCAAACCAGGGGGAATTCACCCCTCCACTTT. The chain is built from TRBV4-1 and TRBJ1-6, with TRBD1 matching 7 bases. Trimming took 2 bases from V and 7 from J; bases not matched to a gene: 2. The V gene's germline CDR1 is MGHRA and CDR2 YSYEKL. CDR3 length: 14 amino acids.

V usage is TRBV27 and J usage is TRBJ2-5; possible D gene TRBD1, 6 bases. Trimming removed 6 bases from V and 5 bases from J, with 13 bases in between. The CDR3 spans 13 residues. CDR1 is MNHEY and CDR2 is SMNVEV in the germline V gene (reference sequence). The chain's CDR3 is CASSVTGPETQYF. For the CDR3, the DNA is TGTGCCAGCAGCGTTACAGGGCCCGAGACCCAGTACTTC.

The count of this clone is one. The chain links TRBV5-8 to TRBJ2-3, with D possibly TRBD1 on 6 matching bases. Germline-derived CDR1 and CDR2 are SGHTS and YDEGEE. Between the trimmed V and J ends, which lost 4 bases and 0 bases, there was a span of 15 bases. The CDR3 consists of 16 residues. The CDR3 loop is CASSVGQPASTDTQYF. As DNA, the CDR3 is TGTGCCAGCAGCGTAGGACAGCCGGCTAGCACAGATACGCAGTATTTT.

The rearrangement joins TRBV7-3 to TRBJ2-1; 13 nucleotides match TRBD2. CDR1 is SGHTA, CDR2 FQGTGA, per germline. With 4 bases clipped from V and 5 bases from J, the junction kept 2 bases outside the gene matches. This CDR3 comprises 15 residues. DNA for the CDR3: TGTGCCAGCAGCTCGGGACTAGCGGGGAACAATGAGCAGTTCTTC. It is translated as CASSSGLAGNNEQFF.

V gene TRBV19 combines with J gene TRBJ2-5; 7 bases match TRBD1. Looked up from germline, CDR1 is LNHDA and CDR2 is SQIVND (reference sequence). V was pared by 9 bases and J by 1 base, with 11 bases of the junction left unmatched. The CDR3 sequence is 15 residues long. The CDR3, as DNA: TGTGCCAGCGGAACGACAGGGTTAGCCCAAGAGACCCAGTACTTC. Translation gives CASGTTGLAQETQYF.